The 23 T cell receptor beta chains in this list originate from one sample, sequenced in a study of shared clonotypes between healthy human individuals (dated by TCRdb to 2020 to 2022). CD8 naive samples were obtained by positive selection for CCR7 among CD45RO-negative cells, yielding a CD45RA+CCR7+ population from which TemRA cells were excluded. The method behind the library was the immunoSEQ multiplex PCR assay. TCRdb carries this immuneACCESS record with in-frame sequences only. Its versions omit some clonotypes, under half of them owing to an unresolved V gene in the studies checked, with the rest unexplained. Within this sample are around 2,000,000 clones, with 85% to 95% of them counted one time only. More than 1.5% of the sample goes to the ten largest clones. The sequencing input was naive CD8+ T cells from PBMCs. The intended sense of this specimen's cell subset or site label: CD45RA+CCR7+. These receptors originate from a man between 18 and 29 years old in good health. Some clones in this sample may be carry-over from other donors' samples.

This clone is a singleton in its sample. The rearrangement links TRBV5-1 to TRBJ2-3, with D unclear. The germline gives CDR1 SGHRS, CDR2 YFSETQ. This CDR3 spans 17 amino acids. Trimming stripped 3 bases from V and 2 bases from J, with 19 bases between. The DNA of the CDR3 is TGCGCCAGCAGCTCACAGAGGTGGCAGACCGACACAGATACGCAGTATTTT. Its translation is CASSSQRWQTDTDTQYF.

The rearrangement joins TRBV4-1 to TRBJ2-1; no clear D. Looked up from germline, CDR1 is MGHRA and CDR2 is YSYEKL. Trimming cost V 0 bases and J 4 bases, with 10 bases left between them. The CDR3 covers 15 residues. CDR3 sequence: CASSQDLWGYNEQFF. Here the CDR3 DNA reads TGCGCCAGCAGCCAAGATCTTTGGGGATACAATGAGCAGTTCTTC.

The chain couples TRBV7-9 to TRBJ1-2; weak D call: TRBD1 (6 bases). This CDR3 spans 15 amino acids. V was cut by 4 bases and J by 2 bases, with 14 bases left in between. The germline CDR1 and CDR2 sequences are SEHNR and FQNEAQ (reference sequence). The CDR3 loop reads CASSSPRGANYGYTF. CDR3 DNA sequence: TGTGCCAGCAGCTCCCCCAGGGGCGCAAACTATGGCTACACCTTC.

V gene TRBV25-1 combines with J gene TRBJ2-1, with D maybe TRBD2 (6 bases). The CDR3 totals 14 residues. With 6 bases removed from V and 5 bases from J, the gap between germline ends came to 14 bases. Germline CDR1 reads MGHDK; CDR2 reads SYGVNS. DNA of the CDR3: TGTGCCAGCAGCCACCCTTGGGGGGACAATGAGCAGTTCTTC. The encoded protein is CASSHPWGDNEQFF.

This chain links TRBV6-5 with TRBJ2-7, with 8 bases identical to TRBD2. Germline lookup yields CDR1 MNHEY and CDR2 SVGAGI. This CDR3 region has 16 residues. The junction had 11 bases not matched to a gene; V was cut back by 2 bases and J by 5 bases. The CDR3 DNA reads as TGTGCCAGCAGTTACCGCTCGGGACGGGAGGGAGACGAGCAGTACTTC. Protein sequence: CASSYRSGREGDEQYF.

The chain uses TRBV10-3 and TRBJ2-5; D possibly corresponds to TRBD1 (6 bases). The CDR3 runs to 13 residues. The V gene lost 3 bases and the J gene lost 5 bases, with 10 bases spanning the gap. From germline, CDR1 is ENHRY and CDR2 SYGVKD. CDR3 bases: TGTGCCATCAGTGATCACGACAGGGAGACCCAGTACTTC. This codes for CAISDHDRETQYF.

The chain has TRBV7-8 and TRBJ2-1; D is unclear. Trimming stripped 1 base from V and 0 bases from J, with 7 bases between. Germline CDR1 and CDR2: SGHVS and FQNEAQ. The CDR3 consists of 15 residues. The CDR3 region is CASSLVSGSYNEQFF. The CDR3, as DNA: TGTGCCAGCAGCTTAGTATCAGGCTCCTACAATGAGCAGTTCTTC.

V usage is TRBV7-3 and J usage is TRBJ1-1; perhaps TRBD1 as D (5 bases). V was clipped by 0 bases and J by 5 bases, with 13 bases between them. Germline V gives CDR1 SGHTA, CDR2 FQGTGA. The CDR3 consists of 15 residues. DNA for the CDR3: TGTGCCAGCAGCTTAACTGCCGGGGGGAGTACTGAAGCTTTCTTT. Its translation: CASSLTAGGSTEAFF.

V usage is TRBV7-9 and J usage is TRBJ2-1; D is perhaps TRBD2 (6 bases). CDR1 and CDR2 from the germline V gene are SEHNR and FQNEAQ (reference sequence). The CDR3 totals 17 residues. The ends were cut back, 7 bases at V and 4 bases at J, with 23 bases in the middle. The chain's CDR3 is CASTNNVRERSYNEQFF. CDR3 DNA: TGTGCCAGCACCAATAATGTACGGGAGCGGTCGTACAATGAGCAGTTCTTC.

This clone has just one count. The chain couples TRBV27 to TRBJ2-5; D is uncertain. The assigned J gene may be wrong: the sequence end matches TRBJ2-7 better. CDR1 is MNHEY and CDR2 is SMNVEV in the germline V gene (reference sequence). This CDR3 has 15 residues. The chain's CDR3 is CASSPLGWVFGEQYF. DNA of the CDR3: TGTGCCAGCAGTCCGCTGGGGTGGGTGTTTGGCGAGCAGTACTTC.

The V call is TRBV5-6, the J call TRBJ2-7; D is perhaps TRBD1 (5 bases). V was trimmed by 2 bases and J by 5 bases, leaving 17 bases between them. Germline-derived CDR1 and CDR2 are SGHDT and YYEEEE. This CDR3 has 15 residues. The CDR3 spells CASSFPSQGIDEQYF. CDR3 DNA sequence: TGTGCCAGCAGCTTCCCGTCCCAGGGTATCGACGAGCAGTACTTC.

The chain is built from TRBV1 and TRBJ1-5. TRBV1 is termed a pseudogene. The CDR3 totals 16 residues. The CDR3, as DNA: TGCACCGAGCCCCGTTCGGGGACGGTTAGCAATCAGCCCCAGCATTTT. It encodes CTEPRSGTVSNQPQHF.

The chain links TRBV6-5 to TRBJ1-5; D call uncertain. Between the trimmed V and J ends, which lost 6 bases and 5 bases, there was a span of 11 bases. The CDR3 spans 13 residues. In germline, CDR1 is MNHEY, CDR2 SVGAGI. The CDR3 here is CASSTDPDQPQHF. The CDR3 region has the DNA TGTGCCAGCAGCACGGACCCAGATCAGCCCCAGCATTTT.

This chain joins TRBV14 and TRBJ1-2; D is uncertain. Per germline, CDR1 SGHDN and CDR2 FVKESK. This CDR3 spans 13 amino acids. The V end lost 4 bases, the J end lost 3 bases, and 9 bases lay between the germline ends. Here the CDR3 reads CASSLDNHYGYTF. In nucleotides, the CDR3 is TGTGCCAGCAGCCTAGACAACCACTATGGCTACACCTTC.

This clone turned up a few times. V gene TRBV7-9 combines with J gene TRBJ1-4; no reliable D call. Trimming pared 5 bases from V and 7 bases from J, leaving 14 bases between. Germline V gives CDR1 SEHNR, CDR2 FQNEAQ (reference sequence). The CDR3 is 14 residues long. CDR3 sequence reads: CASSHLQSGEKLFF. DNA of the CDR3: TGTGCCAGCAGCCACCTTCAGAGTGGTGAAAAACTGTTTTTT.

On this clone: Other DNA sequences from this sample encode an identical CDR3 as well. J is TRBJ2-7 and V is TRBV2; no definite D call. Trimming cost V 4 bases and J 2 bases, with 9 bases left between them. Germline lookup yields CDR1 SNHLY and CDR2 FYNNEI. The CDR3 runs 13 residues. CDR3 in DNA: TGTGCCAGCAGTGTGGGTCGTACCTACGAGCAGTACTTC. Its protein is CASSVGRTYEQYF.

This chain uses TRBV28 with TRBJ2-1; TRBD1 matches 7 bases. V lost 4 bases and J lost 8; bases outside the gene matches: 11. In germline, CDR1 is MDHEN, CDR2 SYDVKM. This CDR3 is built from 15 residues. The CDR3 region is CASSYRQGRTDEQFF. The CDR3 region has the DNA TGTGCCAGCAGTTACCGACAGGGTAGAACTGATGAGCAGTTCTTC.

J is TRBJ2-3 and V is TRBV29-1, with 7 bases identical to TRBD1. The CDR3 runs 13 residues. CDR1 SQVTM and CDR2 ANQGSEA come from the germline V gene. Trimming took 7 bases from V and 3 from J; bases not matched to a gene: 7. The CDR3 sequence is CSAPGQLTDTQYF. CDR3 bases: TGCAGCGCCCCGGGACAGCTAACAGATACGCAGTATTTT.

The gene calls are TRBV28 and TRBJ2-7; 7 bases are a match to TRBD2. The germline CDR1 and CDR2 sequences are MDHEN and SYDVKM. The CDR3 totals 17 residues. V lost 5 bases to trimming and J lost 4 bases; unmatched junction nucleotides: 17. CDR3 loop: CASSDGTGTTPYYEQYF. The CDR3 region has the DNA TGTGCCAGCAGTGACGGAACGGGGACTACTCCTTATTACGAGCAGTACTTC.

The V and J genes are TRBV7-2 and TRBJ2-7, with D hard to call. The CDR3 spans 14 residues. Germline V CDR1 and CDR2: SGHTA, FQGNSA. Trimming cost V 5 bases and J 0 bases, with 11 bases left between them. The DNA for the CDR3 is TGTGCCAGCAGCCCCGAAGGGATCTCCTACGAGCAGTACTTC. This encodes CASSPEGISYEQYF. Full variable domain (outside the CDR3, taken from reference TRBV7-2 and TRBJ2-7): GAGVSQSPSNKVTEKGKDVELRCDPISGHTALYWYRQSLGQGLEFLIYFQGNSAPDKSGLPSDRFSAERTGGSVSTLTIQRTQQEDSAVYLCASSPEGISYEQYFGPGTRLTVT.

This rearrangement joins TRBV5-1 to TRBJ2-7; D gene ambiguous. V lost 1 base and J lost 0, with 11 bases in between. Germline-derived CDR1 and CDR2 are SGHRS and YFSETQ. There are 15 residues in the CDR3. The CDR3 region has the DNA TGCGCCAGCAGCTTGATGCCGAGCCCCTCCTACGAGCAGTACTTC. Translating it yields CASSLMPSPSYEQYF.

This chain uses TRBV7-2 with TRBJ1-1; D may be TRBD1 (5 bases). Per germline, CDR1 SGHTA and CDR2 FQGNSA. The CDR3 extends over 13 amino acids. Trimming removed 10 bases at V and 3 bases at J, with 15 bases between. CDR3 amino acids: CANPRPGDTEAFF. The CDR3 nucleotides are TGTGCCAACCCCAGGCCGGGGGACACTGAAGCTTTCTTT.

To note about this clone: In the same sample, other DNA sequences code for this CDR3. The V gene is TRBV4-3, the J gene TRBJ2-1; 11 bases line up with TRBD2. Trimming took 4 bases from V and 6 from J; bases not matched to a gene: 5. CDR3 length: 15 amino acids. The germline gives CDR1 LGHNA, CDR2 YSLEER. The CDR3 spells CASSPGTSGLNEQFF. CDR3 sequence (DNA): TGCGCCAGCAGCCCCGGGACTAGCGGACTCAATGAGCAGTTCTTC.